This entry describes one T cell receptor (beta chain). These data are taken from a study of OX40 agonist ivuxolimab in advanced cancers. Study as a whole: Given to patients was ivuxolimab, an agonistic anti-OX40 (CD134) antibody. Patients assigned to dose escalation were diagnosed with hepatocellular carcinoma, melanoma, renal cell or head and neck cancer.

The length of the CDR3 is 16 residues. Per the germline V gene, CDR1 is SGHNT and CDR2 is YENEEA. J lost 4 bases, V lost 0 bases, and 7 bases had no gene match. Sequencing was performed with immunoSEQ multiplex PCR; in TCRdb, only in-frame clones are kept and a portion is missing. The sample consists of 95,000 to 150,000 clones, roughly nine tenths of them appearing once. The chain joins TRBV11-3 to TRBJ2-3; 7 nucleotides line up with TRBD2. The sequence was collected from an adult with an advanced solid tumor such as melanoma, head and neck, liver or kidney cancer. The sample in question was CD4+ or CD8+ T cells sorted from blood, obtained in a trial of the OX40 agonist ivuxolimab. DNA for the CDR3: TGTGCCAGCAGCTTAGATGCGTACGGGGGGTCAGATACGCAGTATTTT. Its protein is CASSLDAYGGSDTQYF.